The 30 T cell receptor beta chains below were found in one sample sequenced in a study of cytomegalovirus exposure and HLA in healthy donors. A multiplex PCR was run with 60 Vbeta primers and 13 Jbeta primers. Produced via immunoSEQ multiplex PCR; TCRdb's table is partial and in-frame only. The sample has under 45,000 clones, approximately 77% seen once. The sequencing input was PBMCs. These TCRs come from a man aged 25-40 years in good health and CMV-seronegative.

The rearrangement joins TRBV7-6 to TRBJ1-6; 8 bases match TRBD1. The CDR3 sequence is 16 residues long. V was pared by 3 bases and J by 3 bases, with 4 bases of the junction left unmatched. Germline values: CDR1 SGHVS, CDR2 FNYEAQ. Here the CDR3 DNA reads TGTGCCAGCAGCTTGCAGGGGGCCGGCTATAATTCACCCCTCCACTTT. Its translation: CASSLQGAGYNSPLHF. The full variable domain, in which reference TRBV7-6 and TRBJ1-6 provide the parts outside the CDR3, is GAGVSQSPRYKVTKRGQDVALRCDPISGHVSLYWYRQALGQGPEFLTYFNYEAQQDKSGLPNDRFSAERPEGSISTLTIQRTEQRDSAMYRCASSLQGAGYNSPLHFGNGTRLTVT.

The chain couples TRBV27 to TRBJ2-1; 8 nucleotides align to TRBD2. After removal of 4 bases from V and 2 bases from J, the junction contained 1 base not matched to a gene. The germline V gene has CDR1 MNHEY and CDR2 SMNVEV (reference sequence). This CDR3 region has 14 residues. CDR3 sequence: CASSYSGTYNEQFF. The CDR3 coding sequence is TGTGCCAGCAGTTATAGCGGGACCTACAATGAGCAGTTCTTC.

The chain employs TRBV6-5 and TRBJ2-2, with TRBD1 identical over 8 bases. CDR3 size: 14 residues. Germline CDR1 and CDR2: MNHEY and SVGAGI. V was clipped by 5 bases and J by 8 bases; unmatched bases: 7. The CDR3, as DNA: TGTGCCAGCAGTAGGGACAGGAGGGTGGGGGAGCTGTTTTTT. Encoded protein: CASSRDRRVGELFF.

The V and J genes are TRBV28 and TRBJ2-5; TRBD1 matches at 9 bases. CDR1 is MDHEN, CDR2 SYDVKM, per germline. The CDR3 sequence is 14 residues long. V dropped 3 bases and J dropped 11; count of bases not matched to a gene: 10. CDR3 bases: TGTGCCAGCAGTTTGACAGGGGGGCTAGAGGAGCAGTACTTC. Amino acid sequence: CASSLTGGLEEQYF.

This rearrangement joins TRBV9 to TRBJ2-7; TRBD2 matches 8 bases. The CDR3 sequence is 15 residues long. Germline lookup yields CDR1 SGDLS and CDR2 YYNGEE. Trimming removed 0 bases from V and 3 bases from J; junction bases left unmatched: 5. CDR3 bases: TGTGCCAGCAGCGTAGGACTAGCGTCAAACTACGAGCAGTACTTC. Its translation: CASSVGLASNYEQYF. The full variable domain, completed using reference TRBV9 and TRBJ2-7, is DSGVTQTPKHLITATGQRVTLRCSPRSGDLSVYWYQQSLDQGLQFLIQYYNGEERAKGNILERFSAQQFPDLHSELNLSSLELGDSALYFCASSVGLASNYEQYFGPGTRLTVT.

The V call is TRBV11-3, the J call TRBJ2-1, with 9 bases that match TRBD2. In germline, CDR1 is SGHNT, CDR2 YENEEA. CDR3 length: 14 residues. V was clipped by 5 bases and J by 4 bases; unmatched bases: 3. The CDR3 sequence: CASSISGGYNEQFF. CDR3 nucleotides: TGTGCCAGCAGCATTAGCGGGGGATACAATGAGCAGTTCTTC. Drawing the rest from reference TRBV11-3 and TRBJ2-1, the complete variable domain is EAGVVQSPRYKIIEKKQPVAFWCNPISGHNTLYWYLQNLGQGPELLIRYENEEAVDDSQLPKDRFSAERLKGVDSTLKIQPAELGDSAVYLCASSISGGYNEQFFGPGTRLTVL.

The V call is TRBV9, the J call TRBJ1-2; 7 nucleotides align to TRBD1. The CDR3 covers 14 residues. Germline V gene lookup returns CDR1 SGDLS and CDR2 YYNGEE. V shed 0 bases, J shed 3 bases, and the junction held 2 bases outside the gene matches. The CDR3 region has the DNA TGTGCCAGCAGCGTAGGCCAGGGGGACTATGGCTACACCTTC. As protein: CASSVGQGDYGYTF. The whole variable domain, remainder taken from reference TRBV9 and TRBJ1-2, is DSGVTQTPKHLITATGQRVTLRCSPRSGDLSVYWYQQSLDQGLQFLIQYYNGEERAKGNILERFSAQQFPDLHSELNLSSLELGDSALYFCASSVGQGDYGYTFGSGTRLTVV.

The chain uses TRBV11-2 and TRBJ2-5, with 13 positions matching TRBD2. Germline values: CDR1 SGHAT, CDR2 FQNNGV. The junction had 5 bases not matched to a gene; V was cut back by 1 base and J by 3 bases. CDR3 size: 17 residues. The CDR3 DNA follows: TGTGCCAGCAGCTTAGGGACTAGCGGGAGAGGAAAAGAGACCCAGTACTTC. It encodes CASSLGTSGRGKETQYF.

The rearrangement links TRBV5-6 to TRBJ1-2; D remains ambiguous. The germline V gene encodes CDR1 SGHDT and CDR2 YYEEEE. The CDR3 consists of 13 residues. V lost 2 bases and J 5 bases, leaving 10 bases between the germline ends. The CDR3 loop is CASSFLGGYGYTF. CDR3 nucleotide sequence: TGTGCCAGCAGCTTCCTAGGCGGGTATGGCTACACCTTC. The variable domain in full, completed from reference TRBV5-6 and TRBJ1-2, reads DAGVTQSPTHLIKTRGQQVTLRCSPKSGHDTVSWYQQALGQGPQFIFQYYEEEERQRGNFPDRFSGHQFPNYSSELNVNALLLGDSALYLCASSFLGGYGYTFGSGTRLTVV.

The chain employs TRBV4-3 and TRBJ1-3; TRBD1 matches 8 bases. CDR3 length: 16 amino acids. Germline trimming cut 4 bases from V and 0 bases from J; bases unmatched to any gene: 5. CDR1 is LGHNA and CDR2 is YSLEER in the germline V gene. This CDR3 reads CASSRRQGFSGNTIYF. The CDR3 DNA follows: TGCGCCAGCAGCCGTCGACAGGGGTTCTCTGGAAACACCATATATTTT.

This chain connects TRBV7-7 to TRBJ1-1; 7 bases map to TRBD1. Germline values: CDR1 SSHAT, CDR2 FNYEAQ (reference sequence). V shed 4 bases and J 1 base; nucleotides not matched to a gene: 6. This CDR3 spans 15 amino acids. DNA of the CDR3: TGTGCCAGCAGCTCTTGGACAGGTGAGAACACTGAAGCTTTCTTT. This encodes CASSSWTGENTEAFF. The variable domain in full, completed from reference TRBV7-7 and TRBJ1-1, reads GAGVSQSPRYKVTKRGQDVTLRCDPISSHATLYWYQQALGQGPEFLTYFNYEAQPDKSGLPSDRFSAERPEGSISTLTIQRTEQRDSAMYRCASSSWTGENTEAFFGQGTRLTVV.

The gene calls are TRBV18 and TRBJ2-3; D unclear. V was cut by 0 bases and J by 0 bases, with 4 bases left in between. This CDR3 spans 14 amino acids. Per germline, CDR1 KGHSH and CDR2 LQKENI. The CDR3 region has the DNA TGTGCCAGCTCACCACCCTTGAGCACAGATACGCAGTATTTT. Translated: CASSPPLSTDTQYF.

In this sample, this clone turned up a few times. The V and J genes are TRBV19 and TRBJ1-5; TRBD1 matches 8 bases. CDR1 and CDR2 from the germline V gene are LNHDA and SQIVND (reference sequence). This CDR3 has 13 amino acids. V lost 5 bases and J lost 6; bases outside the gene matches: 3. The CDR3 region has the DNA TGTGCCAGTAGTCGGCAGGGGGCTCAGCCCCAGCATTTT. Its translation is CASSRQGAQPQHF.

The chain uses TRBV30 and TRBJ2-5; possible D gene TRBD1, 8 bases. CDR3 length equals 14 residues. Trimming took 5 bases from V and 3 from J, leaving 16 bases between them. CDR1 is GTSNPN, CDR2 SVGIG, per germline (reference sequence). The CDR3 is CAWGGAGGKETQYF. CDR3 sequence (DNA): TGTGCCTGGGGGGGGGCAGGGGGCAAAGAGACCCAGTACTTC.

For the CDR3, the DNA is TGTGCCAGCAGCTTTCGTCCCGGGACAGACCTTGGGGAGACCCAGTACTTC. Protein: CASSFRPGTDLGETQYF. V is TRBV7-9 and J is TRBJ2-5; 7 nucleotides match TRBD1. Unmatched junction bases numbered 15, after V lost 3 bases and J lost 5 bases. CDR3 length: 17 amino acids. Germline-derived CDR1 and CDR2 are SEHNR and FQNEAQ (reference sequence).

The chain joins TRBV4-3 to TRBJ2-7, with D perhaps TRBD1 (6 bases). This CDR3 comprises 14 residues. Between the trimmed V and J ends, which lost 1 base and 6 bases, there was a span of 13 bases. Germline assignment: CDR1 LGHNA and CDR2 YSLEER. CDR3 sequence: CASSQGGQALEQYF. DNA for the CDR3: TGCGCCAGCAGCCAAGGGGGGCAGGCCCTCGAGCAGTACTTC.

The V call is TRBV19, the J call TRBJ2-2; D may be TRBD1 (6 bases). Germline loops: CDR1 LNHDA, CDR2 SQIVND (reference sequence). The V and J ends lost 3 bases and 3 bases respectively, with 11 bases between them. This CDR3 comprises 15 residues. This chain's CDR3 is CASSIGGGYTGELFF. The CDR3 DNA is TGTGCCAGTAGTATTGGGGGCGGATACACCGGGGAGCTGTTTTTT.

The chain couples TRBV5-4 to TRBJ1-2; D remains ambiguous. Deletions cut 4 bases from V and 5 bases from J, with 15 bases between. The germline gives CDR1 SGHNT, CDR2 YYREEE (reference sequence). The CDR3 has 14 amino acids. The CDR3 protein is CASSIDASGYGYTF. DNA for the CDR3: TGTGCCAGCAGCATCGATGCGTCCGGTTATGGCTACACCTTC. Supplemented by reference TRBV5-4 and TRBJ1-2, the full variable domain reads ETGVTQSPTHLIKTRGQQVTLRCSSQSGHNTVSWYQQALGQGPQFIFQYYREEENGRGNFPPRFSGLQFPNYSSELNVNALELDDSALYLCASSIDASGYGYTFGSGTRLTVV.

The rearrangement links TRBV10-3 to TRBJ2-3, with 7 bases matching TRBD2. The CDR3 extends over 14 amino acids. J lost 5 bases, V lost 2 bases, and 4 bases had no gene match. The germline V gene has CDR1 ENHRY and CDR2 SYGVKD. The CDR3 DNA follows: TGTGCCATCAGTGAGGCGGGAGCACGAGATACGCAGTATTTT. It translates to CAISEAGARDTQYF.

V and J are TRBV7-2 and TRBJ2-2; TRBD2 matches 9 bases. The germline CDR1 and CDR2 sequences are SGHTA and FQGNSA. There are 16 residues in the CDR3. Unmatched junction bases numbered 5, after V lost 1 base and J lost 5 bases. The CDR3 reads CASSLVAGGQTGELFF. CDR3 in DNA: TGTGCCAGCAGCTTAGTCGCGGGAGGGCAAACCGGGGAGCTGTTTTTT.

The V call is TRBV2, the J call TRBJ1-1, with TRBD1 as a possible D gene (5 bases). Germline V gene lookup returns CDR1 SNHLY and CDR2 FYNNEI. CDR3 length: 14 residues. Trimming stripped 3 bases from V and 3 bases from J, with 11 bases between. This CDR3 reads CASSDRGEHTEAFF. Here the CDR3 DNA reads TGTGCCAGCAGTGATCGGGGGGAGCACACTGAAGCTTTCTTT.

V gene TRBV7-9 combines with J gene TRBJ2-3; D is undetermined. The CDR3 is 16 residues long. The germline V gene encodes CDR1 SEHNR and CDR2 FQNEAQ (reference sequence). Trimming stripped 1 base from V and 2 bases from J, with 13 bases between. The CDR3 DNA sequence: TGTGCCAGCAGCTTAGTTCCTTTGCGGTCCACAGATACGCAGTATTTT. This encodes CASSLVPLRSTDTQYF.

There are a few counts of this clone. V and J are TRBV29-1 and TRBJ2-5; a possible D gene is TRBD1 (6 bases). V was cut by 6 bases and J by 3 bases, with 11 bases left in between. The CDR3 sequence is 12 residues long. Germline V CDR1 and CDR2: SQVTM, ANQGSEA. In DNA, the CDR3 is TGCAGCGTAAGCGCAGGGGAAGAGACCCAGTACTTC. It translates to CSVSAGEETQYF.

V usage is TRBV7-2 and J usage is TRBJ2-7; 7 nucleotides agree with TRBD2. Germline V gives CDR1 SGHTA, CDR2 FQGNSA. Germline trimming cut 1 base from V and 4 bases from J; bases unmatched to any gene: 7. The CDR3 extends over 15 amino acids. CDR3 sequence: CASSLGGGGLYEQYF. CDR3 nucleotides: TGTGCCAGCAGCTTAGGGGGGGGAGGACTGTACGAGCAGTACTTC. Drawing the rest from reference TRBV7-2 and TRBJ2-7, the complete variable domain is GAGVSQSPSNKVTEKGKDVELRCDPISGHTALYWYRQSLGQGLEFLIYFQGNSAPDKSGLPSDRFSAERTGGSVSTLTIQRTQQEDSAVYLCASSLGGGGLYEQYFGPGTRLTVT.

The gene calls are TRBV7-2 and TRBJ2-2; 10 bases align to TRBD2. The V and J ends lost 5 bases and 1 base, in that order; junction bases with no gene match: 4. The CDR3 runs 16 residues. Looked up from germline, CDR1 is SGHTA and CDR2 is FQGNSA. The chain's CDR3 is CASSPRTSGNTGELFF. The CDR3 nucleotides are TGTGCCAGCAGCCCGCGGACTAGCGGGAACACCGGGGAGCTGTTTTTT.

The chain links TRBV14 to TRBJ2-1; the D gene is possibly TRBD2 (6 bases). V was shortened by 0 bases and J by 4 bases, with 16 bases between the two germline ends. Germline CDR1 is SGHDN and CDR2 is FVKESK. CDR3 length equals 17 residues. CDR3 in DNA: TGTGCCAGCAGCCAAGAGGGACGGGACTGGCTTTACAATGAGCAGTTCTTC. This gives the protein CASSQEGRDWLYNEQFF.

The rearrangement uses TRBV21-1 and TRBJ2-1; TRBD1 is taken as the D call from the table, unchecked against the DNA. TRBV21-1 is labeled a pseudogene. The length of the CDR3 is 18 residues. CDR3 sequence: CASSKPGFQGQSYNEQFF. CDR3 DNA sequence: TGTGCCAGCAGCAAACCAGGCTTTCAGGGCCAGTCCTACAATGAGCAGTTCTTC.

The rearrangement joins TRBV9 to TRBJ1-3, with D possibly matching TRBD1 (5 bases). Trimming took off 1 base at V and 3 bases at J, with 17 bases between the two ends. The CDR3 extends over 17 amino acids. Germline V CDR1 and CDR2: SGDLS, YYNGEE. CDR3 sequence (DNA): TGTGCCAGCAGCGTACACCACTCTGGGGGGGTTGGAAACACCATATATTTT. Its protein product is CASSVHHSGGVGNTIYF.

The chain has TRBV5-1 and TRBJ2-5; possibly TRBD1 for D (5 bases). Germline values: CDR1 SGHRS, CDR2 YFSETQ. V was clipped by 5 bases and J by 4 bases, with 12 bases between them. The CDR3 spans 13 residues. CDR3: CASRLTVGETQYF. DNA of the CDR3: TGCGCCAGCAGGTTGACAGTGGGAGAGACCCAGTACTTC.

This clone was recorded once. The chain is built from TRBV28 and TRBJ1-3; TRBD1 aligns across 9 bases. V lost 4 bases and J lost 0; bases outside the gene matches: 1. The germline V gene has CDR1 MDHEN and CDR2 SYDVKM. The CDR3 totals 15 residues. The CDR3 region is CASSWDRVSGNTIYF. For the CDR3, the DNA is TGTGCCAGCAGTTGGGACAGGGTCTCTGGAAACACCATATATTTT.